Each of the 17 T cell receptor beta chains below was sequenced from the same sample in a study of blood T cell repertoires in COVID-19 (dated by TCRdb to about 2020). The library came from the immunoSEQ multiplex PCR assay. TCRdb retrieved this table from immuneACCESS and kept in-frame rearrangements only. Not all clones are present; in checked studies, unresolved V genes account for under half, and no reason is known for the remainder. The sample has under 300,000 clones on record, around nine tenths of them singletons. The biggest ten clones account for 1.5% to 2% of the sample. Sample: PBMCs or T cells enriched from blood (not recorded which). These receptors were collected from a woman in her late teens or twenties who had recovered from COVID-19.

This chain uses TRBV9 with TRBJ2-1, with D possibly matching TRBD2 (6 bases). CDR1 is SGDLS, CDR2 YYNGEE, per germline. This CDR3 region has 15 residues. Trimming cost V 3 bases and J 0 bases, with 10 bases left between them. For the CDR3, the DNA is TGTGCCAGCAGCGCGGGAGCGGCCTCCTACAATGAGCAGTTCTTC. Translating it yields CASSAGAASYNEQFF.

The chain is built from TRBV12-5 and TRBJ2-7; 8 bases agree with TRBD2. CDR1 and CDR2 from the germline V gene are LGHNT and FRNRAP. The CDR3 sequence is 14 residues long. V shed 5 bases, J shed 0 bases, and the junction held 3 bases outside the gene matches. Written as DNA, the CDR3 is TGTGCTAGTGGTGGCGGGGGGACCTCCTACGAGCAGTACTTC. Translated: CASGGGGTSYEQYF.

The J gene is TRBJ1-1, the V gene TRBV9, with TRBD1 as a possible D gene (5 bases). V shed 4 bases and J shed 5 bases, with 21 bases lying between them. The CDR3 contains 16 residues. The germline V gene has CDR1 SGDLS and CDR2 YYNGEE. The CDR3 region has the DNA TGTGCCAGCAGCCCAATTTCTAAAATTGGGGCGACTGAAGCTTTCTTT. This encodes CASSPISKIGATEAFF.

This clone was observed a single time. CDR3 coding DNA: TGTGCCAGCAGCAACGAGTGGGGGGATGGCTACACCTTC. Translation gives CASSNEWGDGYTF. V usage is TRBV5-4 and J usage is TRBJ1-2; the D gene is possibly TRBD1 (5 bases). CDR1 SGHNT and CDR2 YYREEE come from the germline V gene (reference sequence). V was trimmed by 4 bases and J by 6 bases, leaving 13 bases between them. The CDR3 totals 13 residues.

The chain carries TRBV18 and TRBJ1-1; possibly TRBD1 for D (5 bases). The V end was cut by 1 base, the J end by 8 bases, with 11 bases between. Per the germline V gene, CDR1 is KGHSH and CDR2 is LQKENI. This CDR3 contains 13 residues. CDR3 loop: CASSPQGSAEAFF. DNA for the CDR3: TGTGCCAGCTCACCACAGGGGTCCGCGGAAGCTTTCTTT.

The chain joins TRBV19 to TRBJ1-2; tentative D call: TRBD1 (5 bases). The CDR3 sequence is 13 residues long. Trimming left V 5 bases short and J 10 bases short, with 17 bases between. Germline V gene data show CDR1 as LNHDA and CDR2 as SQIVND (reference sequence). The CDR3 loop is CASSSGPRQFYTF. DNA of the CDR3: TGTGCCAGTAGTTCAGGCCCCCGACAGTTCTACACCTTC. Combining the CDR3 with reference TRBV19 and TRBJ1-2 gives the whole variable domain DGGITQSPKYLFRKEGQNVTLSCEQNLNHDAMYWYRQDPGQGLRLIYYSQIVNDFQKGDIAEGYSVSREKKESFPLTVTSAQKNPTAFYLCASSSGPRQFYTFGSGTRLTVV.

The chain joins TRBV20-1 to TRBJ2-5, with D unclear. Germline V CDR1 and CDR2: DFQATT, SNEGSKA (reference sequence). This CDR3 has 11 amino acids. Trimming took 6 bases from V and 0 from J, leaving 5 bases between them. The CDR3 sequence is CSAIHQETQYF. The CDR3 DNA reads TGCAGTGCCATCCACCAAGAGACCCAGTACTTC.

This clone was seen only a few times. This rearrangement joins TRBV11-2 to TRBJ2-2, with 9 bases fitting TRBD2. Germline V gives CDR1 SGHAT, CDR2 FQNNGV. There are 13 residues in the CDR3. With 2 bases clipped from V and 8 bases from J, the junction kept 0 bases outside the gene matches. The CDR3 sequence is CASSLLAGGELFF. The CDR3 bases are TGTGCCAGCAGCTTACTAGCGGGAGGGGAGCTGTTTTTT.

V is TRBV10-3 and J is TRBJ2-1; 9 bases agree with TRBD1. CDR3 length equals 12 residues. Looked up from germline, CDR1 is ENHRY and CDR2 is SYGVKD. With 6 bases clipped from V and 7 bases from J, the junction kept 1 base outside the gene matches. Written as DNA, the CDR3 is TGTGCCATCAGGGACAGGGGAAATGAGCAGTTCTTC. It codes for CAIRDRGNEQFF.

As DNA, the CDR3 is TGCGCCAGCAGCCAAGATGGAGCGGGAGTGACCTACAATGAGCAGTTCTTC. Its protein product is CASSQDGAGVTYNEQFF. The gene calls are TRBV4-1 and TRBJ2-1; 8 nucleotides agree with TRBD2. CDR1 and CDR2 from the germline V gene are MGHRA and YSYEKL. There are 17 residues in the CDR3. J lost 2 bases, V lost 0 bases, and 6 bases had no gene match.

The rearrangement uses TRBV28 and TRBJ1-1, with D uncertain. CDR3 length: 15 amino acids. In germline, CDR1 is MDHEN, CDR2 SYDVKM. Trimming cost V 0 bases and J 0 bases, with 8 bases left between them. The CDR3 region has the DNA TGTGCCAGCAGTTTATGGGCCCAGTTGAACACTGAAGCTTTCTTT. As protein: CASSLWAQLNTEAFF.

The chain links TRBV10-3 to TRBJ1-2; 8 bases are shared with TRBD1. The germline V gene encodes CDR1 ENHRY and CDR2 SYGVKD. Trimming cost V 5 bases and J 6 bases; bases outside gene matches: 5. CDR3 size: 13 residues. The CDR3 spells CAISLQTGDGYTF. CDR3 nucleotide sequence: TGTGCCATCAGTTTACAGACAGGGGATGGCTACACCTTC.

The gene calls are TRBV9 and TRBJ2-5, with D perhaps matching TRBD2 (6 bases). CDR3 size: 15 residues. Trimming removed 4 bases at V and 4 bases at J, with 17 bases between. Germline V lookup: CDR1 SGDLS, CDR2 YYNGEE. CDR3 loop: CASSFRSGDLETQYF. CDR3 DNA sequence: TGTGCCAGCAGCTTCAGATCGGGGGACTTAGAGACCCAGTACTTC.

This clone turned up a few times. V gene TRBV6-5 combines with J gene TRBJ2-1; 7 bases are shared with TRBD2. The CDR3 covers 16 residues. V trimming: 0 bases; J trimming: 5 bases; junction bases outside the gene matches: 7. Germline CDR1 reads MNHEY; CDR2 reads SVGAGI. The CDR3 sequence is CASSYSPAGTNNEQFF. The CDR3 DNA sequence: TGTGCCAGCAGTTACTCGCCAGCGGGAACGAACAATGAGCAGTTCTTC.

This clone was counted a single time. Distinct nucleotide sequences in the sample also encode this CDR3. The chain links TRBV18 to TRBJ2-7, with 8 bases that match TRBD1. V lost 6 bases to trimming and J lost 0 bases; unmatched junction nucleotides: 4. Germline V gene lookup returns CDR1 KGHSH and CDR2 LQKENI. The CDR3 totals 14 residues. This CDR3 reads CASSPGTGSYEQYF. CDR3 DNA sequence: TGTGCCAGCTCCCCGGGGACAGGCTCCTACGAGCAGTACTTC.

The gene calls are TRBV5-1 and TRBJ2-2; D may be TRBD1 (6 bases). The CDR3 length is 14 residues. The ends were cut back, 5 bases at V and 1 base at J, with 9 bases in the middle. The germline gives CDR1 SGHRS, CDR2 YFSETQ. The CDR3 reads CASRPQGNTGELFF. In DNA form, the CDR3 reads TGCGCCAGCAGACCACAGGGGAACACCGGGGAGCTGTTTTTT.

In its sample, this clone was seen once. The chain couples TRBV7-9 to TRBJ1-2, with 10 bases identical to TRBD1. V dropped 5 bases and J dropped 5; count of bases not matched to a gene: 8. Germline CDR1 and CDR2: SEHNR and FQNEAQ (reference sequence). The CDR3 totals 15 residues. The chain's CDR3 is CASSVPGQGKYGYTF. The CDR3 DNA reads TGTGCCAGCAGCGTGCCGGGACAGGGGAAATATGGCTACACCTTC.